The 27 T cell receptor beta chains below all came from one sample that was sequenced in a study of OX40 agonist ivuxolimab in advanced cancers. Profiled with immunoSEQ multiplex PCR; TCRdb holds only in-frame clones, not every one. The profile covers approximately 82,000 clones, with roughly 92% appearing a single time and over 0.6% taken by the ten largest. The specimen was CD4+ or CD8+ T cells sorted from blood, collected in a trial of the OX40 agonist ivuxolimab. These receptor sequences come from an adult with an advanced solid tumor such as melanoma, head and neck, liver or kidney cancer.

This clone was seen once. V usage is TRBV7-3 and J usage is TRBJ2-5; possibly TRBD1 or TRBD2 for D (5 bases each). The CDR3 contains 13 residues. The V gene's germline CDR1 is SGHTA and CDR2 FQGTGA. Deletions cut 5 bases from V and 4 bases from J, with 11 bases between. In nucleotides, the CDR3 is TGTGCCAGCAGCCTATCGGGGCGAGAGACCCAGTACTTC. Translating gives CASSLSGRETQYF.

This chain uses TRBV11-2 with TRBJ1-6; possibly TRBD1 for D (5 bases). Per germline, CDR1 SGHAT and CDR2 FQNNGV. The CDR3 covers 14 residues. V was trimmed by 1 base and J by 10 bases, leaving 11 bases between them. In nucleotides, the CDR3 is TGTGCCAGCAGCTTAGGGCCGGGACGGTCACCCCTCCACTTT. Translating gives CASSLGPGRSPLHF.

The CDR3 nucleotides read TGTGCCAGTAGGACCCAGTATGCAACTAATGAAAAACTGTTTTTT. It codes for CASRTQYATNEKLFF. The genes are TRBV19 and TRBJ1-4; unclear D gene. Trimming removed 6 bases at V and 0 bases at J, with 11 bases between. Germline loops: CDR1 LNHDA, CDR2 SQIVND (reference sequence). CDR3 length equals 15 residues.

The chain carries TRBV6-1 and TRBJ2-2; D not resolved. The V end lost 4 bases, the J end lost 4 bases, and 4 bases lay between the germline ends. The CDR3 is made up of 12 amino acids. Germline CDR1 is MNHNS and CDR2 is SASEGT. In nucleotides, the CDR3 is TGTGCCAGCAGTGCCAGCACCGGGGAGCTGTTTTTT. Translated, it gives CASSASTGELFF.

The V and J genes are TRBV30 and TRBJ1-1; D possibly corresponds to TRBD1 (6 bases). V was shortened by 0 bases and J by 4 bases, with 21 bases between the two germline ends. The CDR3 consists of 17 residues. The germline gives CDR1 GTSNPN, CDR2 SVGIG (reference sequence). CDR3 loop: CAWSVRGPGELGTEAFF. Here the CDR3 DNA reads TGTGCCTGGAGTGTACGAGGCCCAGGGGAATTAGGCACTGAAGCTTTCTTT.

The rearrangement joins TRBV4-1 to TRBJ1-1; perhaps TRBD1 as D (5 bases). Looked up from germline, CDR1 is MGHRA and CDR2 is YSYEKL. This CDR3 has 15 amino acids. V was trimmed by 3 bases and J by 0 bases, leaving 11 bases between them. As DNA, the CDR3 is TGCGCCAGCAGCCAGCTATGGGGGATGAACACTGAAGCTTTCTTT. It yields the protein CASSQLWGMNTEAFF.

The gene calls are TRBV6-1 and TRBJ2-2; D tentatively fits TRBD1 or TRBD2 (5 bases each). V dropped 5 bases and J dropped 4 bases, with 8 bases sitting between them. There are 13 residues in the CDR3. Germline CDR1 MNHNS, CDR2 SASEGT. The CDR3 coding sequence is TGTGCCAGCAGTCGTGGGGGCACCGGGGAGCTGTTTTTT. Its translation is CASSRGGTGELFF.

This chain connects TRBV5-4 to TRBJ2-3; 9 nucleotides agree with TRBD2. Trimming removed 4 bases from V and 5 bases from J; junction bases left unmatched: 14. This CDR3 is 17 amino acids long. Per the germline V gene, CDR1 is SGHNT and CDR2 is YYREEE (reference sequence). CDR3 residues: CASSTAASGTFGDTQYF. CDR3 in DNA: TGTGCCAGCAGCACTGCGGCTAGCGGGACGTTTGGAGATACGCAGTATTTT.

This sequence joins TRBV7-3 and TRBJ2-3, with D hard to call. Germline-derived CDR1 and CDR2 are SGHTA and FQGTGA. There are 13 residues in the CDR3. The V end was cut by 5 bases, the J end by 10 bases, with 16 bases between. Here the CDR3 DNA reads TGTGCCAGCAGCCCAACTCCCAATACTGCGCAGTATTTT. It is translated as CASSPTPNTAQYF.

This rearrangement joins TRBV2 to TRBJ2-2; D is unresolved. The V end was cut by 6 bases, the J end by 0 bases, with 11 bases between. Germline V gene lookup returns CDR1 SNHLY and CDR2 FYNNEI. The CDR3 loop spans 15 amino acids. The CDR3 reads CASRADLANTGELFF. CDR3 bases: TGTGCCAGCAGGGCCGACCTTGCGAACACCGGGGAGCTGTTTTTT. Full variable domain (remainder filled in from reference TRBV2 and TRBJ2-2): EPEVTQTPSHQVTQMGQEVILRCVPISNHLYFYWYRQILGQKVEFLVSFYNNEISEKSEIFDDQFSVERPDGSNFTLKIRSTKLEDSAMYFCASRADLANTGELFFGEGSRLTVL.

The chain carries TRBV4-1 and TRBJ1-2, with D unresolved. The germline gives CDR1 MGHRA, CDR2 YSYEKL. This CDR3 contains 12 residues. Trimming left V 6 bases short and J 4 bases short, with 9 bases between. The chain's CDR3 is CASSEAFYGYTF. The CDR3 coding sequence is TGCGCCAGCAGTGAGGCTTTCTATGGCTACACCTTC.

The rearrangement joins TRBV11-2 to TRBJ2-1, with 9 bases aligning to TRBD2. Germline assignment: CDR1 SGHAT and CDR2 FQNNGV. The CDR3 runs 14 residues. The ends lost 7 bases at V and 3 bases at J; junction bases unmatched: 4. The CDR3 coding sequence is TGTGCCAGCAACAGAGCGGGGGGCTACAATGAGCAGTTCTTC. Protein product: CASNRAGGYNEQFF.

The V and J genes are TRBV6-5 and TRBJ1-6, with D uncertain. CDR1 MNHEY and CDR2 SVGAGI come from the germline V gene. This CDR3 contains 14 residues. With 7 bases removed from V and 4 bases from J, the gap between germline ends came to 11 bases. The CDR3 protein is CASNGPPYNSPLHF. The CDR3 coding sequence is TGTGCCAGCAACGGGCCACCTTATAATTCACCCCTCCACTTT.

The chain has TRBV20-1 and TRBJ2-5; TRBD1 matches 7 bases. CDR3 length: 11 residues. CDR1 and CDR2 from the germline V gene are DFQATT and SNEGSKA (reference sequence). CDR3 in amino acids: CSTGVGETQYF. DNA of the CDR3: TGCAGCACAGGGGTAGGGGAGACCCAGTACTTC.

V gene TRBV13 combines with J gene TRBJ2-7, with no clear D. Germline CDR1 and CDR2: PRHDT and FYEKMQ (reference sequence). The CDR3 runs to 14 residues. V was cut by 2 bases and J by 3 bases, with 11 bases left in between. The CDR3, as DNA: TGTGCCAGCAGCTTAAAATCGGTCAGCTACGAGCAGTACTTC. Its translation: CASSLKSVSYEQYF.

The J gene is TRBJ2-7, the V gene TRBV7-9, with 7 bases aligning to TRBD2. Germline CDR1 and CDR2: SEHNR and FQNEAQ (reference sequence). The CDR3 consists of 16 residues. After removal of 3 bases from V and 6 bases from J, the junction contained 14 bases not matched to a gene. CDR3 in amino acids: CASSFFGEGAFVEQYF. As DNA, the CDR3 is TGTGCCAGCAGCTTCTTTGGGGAGGGCGCCTTTGTCGAGCAGTACTTC.

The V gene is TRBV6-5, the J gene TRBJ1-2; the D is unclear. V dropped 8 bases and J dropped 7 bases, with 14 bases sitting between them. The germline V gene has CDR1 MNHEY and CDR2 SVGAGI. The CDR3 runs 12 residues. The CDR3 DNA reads TGTGCCAGCGACCAAAGGGTTGGTGGCTACACCTTC. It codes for CASDQRVGGYTF.

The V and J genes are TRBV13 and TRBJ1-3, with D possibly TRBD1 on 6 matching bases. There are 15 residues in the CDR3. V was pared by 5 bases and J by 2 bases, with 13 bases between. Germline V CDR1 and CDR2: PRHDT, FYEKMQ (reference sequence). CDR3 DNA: TGTGCCAGCAGCAGGGCAGGGGCAGCTGGAAACACCATATATTTT. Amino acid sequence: CASSRAGAAGNTIYF.

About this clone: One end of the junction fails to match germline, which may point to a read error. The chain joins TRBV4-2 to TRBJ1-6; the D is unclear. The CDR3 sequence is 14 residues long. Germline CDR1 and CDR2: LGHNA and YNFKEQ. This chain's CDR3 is CASSREGIDSPPHF. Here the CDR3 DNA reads TGTGCCAGCAGCAGGGAGGGTATCGATTCACCCCCCCACTTT.

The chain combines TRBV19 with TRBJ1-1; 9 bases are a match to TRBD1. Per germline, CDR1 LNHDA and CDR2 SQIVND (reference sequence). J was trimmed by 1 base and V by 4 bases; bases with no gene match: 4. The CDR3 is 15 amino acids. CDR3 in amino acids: CASSRDRAENTEAFF. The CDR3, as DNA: TGTGCCAGTAGTAGGGACAGGGCAGAGAACACTGAAGCTTTCTTT. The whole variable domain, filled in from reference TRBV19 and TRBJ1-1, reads DGGITQSPKYLFRKEGQNVTLSCEQNLNHDAMYWYRQDPGQGLRLIYYSQIVNDFQKGDIAEGYSVSREKKESFPLTVTSAQKNPTAFYLCASSRDRAENTEAFFGQGTRLTVV.

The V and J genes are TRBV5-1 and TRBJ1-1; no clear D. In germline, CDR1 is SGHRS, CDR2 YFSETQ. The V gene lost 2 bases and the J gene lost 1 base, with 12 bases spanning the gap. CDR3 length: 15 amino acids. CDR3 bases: TGCGCCAGCAGCTTAGGACGGACCACGAACACTGAAGCTTTCTTT. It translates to CASSLGRTTNTEAFF.

The CDR3 DNA reads TGTGCCAGCTCGGGGGCGGGAGGCGGAGATACGCAGTATTTT. Encoded protein: CASSGAGGGDTQYF. This chain links TRBV6-1 with TRBJ2-3, with 8 bases aligning to TRBD2. Germline V lookup: CDR1 MNHNS, CDR2 SASEGT. The CDR3 runs to 14 residues. Losses at the gene ends were 8 bases for V and 5 bases for J; bases not matched to a gene: 9.

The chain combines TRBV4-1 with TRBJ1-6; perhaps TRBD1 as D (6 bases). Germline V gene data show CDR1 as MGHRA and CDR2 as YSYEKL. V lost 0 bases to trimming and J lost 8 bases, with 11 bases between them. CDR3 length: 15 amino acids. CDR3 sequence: CASSQEGGIDSPLHF. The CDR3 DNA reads TGCGCCAGCAGCCAAGAGGGGGGCATTGATTCACCCCTCCACTTT.

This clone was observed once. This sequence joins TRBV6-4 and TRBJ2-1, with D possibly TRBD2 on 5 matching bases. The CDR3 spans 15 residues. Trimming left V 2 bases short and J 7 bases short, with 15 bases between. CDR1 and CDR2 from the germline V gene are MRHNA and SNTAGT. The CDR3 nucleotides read TGTGCCAGCAGTGACGGGCCATACCCGGGGAATGAGCAGTTCTTC. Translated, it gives CASSDGPYPGNEQFF.

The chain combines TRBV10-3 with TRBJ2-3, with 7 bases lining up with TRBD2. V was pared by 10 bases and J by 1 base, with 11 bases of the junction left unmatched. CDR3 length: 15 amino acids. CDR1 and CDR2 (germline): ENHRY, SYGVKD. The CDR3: CATVREAGGTDTQYF. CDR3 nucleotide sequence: TGTGCCACGGTACGGGAGGCCGGAGGCACAGATACGCAGTATTTT.

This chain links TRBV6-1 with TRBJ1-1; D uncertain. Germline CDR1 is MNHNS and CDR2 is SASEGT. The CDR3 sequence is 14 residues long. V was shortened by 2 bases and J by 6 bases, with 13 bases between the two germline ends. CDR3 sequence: CASSEMGGIAEAFF. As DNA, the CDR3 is TGTGCCAGCAGTGAAATGGGAGGTATCGCTGAAGCTTTCTTT.

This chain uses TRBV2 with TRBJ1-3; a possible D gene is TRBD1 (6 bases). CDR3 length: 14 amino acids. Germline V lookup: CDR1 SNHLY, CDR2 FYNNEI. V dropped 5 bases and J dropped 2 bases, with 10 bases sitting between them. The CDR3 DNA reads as TGTGCCAGCAGTTCAGGGGAGCCTGGAAACACCATATATTTT. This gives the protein CASSSGEPGNTIYF.